This TCR beta chain was sequenced during a study of beta chain features in type 1 diabetes (dated by TCRdb to the late 2010s). For context, the study as a whole: Patients and healthy donors did not differ in mean age, gender distribution, total cell number or subset yield. The study compared the TCRB repertoires of sorted circulating CD4+ T cell subsets in recently diagnosed type 1 diabetes patients with those in matched healthy donors. Regulatory and stem cell-like memory subsets were obtained from only 8 patients and roughly eight healthy donors, while naive and central memory subsets were obtained from all 30 or so donors. A total of about 99,000,000 sorted cells were examined across all samples, and RNA yield correlated strongly with the number of cells per subset.

Broader findings and caveats from the paper: Because cDNA was sequenced instead of genomic DNA, highly expressing activated cells could be over-represented, though the groups showed no difference in activation or CD3 levels. In all four CD4+ subsets, TCRB CDR3 length was moderately but significantly shorter in type 1 diabetes patients. PCR might favor shorter templates, but patient and control samples were amplified and corrected together, so any skew would affect both groups equally. Only small numbers of individuals were included in the HLA sub-analyses, which left unresolved whether HLA type had any influence on TCRB rearrangement. Naive, central memory and regulatory TCRB repertoires appeared to be more alike among patients than among healthy donors. At VDJ recombination sites, type 1 diabetes patients had fewer insertions and more deleted nucleotides, which implies abnormalities in thymic rearrangement.

All of the isolated RNA was reverse transcribed with the High Capacity cDNA Reverse Transcription Kit, so expressed TCRB transcripts were sequenced. Deep immunoSEQ sequencing was performed on naive, central memory and regulatory T cell samples, with an average of about 4 million total reads per sample. Sorted cells were lysed in RLT buffer, and RNA was extracted using DNase-treated RNeasy Micro or Mini kits according to cell number. To prevent cross-contamination, each cell subset was processed individually, whereas patient and healthy donor samples were processed jointly. The immunoSEQ multiplex PCR was used to amplify TCRB sequences from cDNA, generating 87-bp fragments that spanned the CDR3 region. Amplicons were sequenced on the Illumina HiSeq platform. The authors' pipeline ran thus. PCR bias was corrected computationally using synthetic template baselines, and reads within Hamming distance 2 were collapsed, with unmergeable singletons discarded. Reads were aligned to IMGT to assign V, D and J genes, CDR3 length, and insertions or deletions at six rearrangement sites. Within each subset, clonotype counts were normalized to sorted cell number, after which true diversity and Gini coefficients were computed with the tcR R package. The overlap coefficient, calculated on TCRB nucleotide sequences, was used to quantify repertoire sharing. Out-of-frame TCRB sequences from naive cells were analyzed to stand in for the pre-selection repertoire. Here the immuneACCESS table is served through TCRdb, limited to in-frame sequences with V and J called. Missing clones are a known gap in these copies; in checked studies unresolved V genes cover under half, and the rest lacks a known reason. V, J and clone size were drawn from that table, and D and trimming were deduced from the DNA. In all, the sample holds 620,000 or so clones, and roughly a sixth of those were seen once. The top ten constitute roughly 0.098% of the sample.

CDR1 and CDR2, per the germline V gene, are SGHRS and YFSETQ. Between the V and J ends, shortened by 0 bases and 2 bases respectively, the junction contains 14 bases. The CDR3 spans 16 residues, from the cysteine through the phenylalanine. The retained sequence is limited to the CDR3, 48 bases, with the frame set at the first base. Each donor gave one peripheral blood draw, averaging roughly 0.11 L, which was collected into heparinised tubes. Using a panel that included CD45RO, CCR7, CD25, CD127, CD95 and CD27, naive, central memory, regulatory and stem cell-like memory CD4+ T cells were sorted on a BD FACSAria II. All sorted populations exceeded 95% purity. PBMCs were isolated right away by Lymphoprep density gradient centrifugation and were stained directly, without culture. So that batch effects would be minimized, each experiment stained and sorted samples in pairs, pairing one healthy donor with one patient.

This clone was counted a few times. The antigen it binds to is not known. Base qualities are not provided; no much larger clone lies one nucleotide away. The chain links TRBV5-1 with TRBJ1-2, with TRBD1 tentatively as D gene (5 bases match). The source material was naive CD4+ T cells from blood. The sample's cell subset or site label, in plain terms: true naive CD4+ T cells. This TCR derives from a man between 18 and 29 years old in good health. The DNA is as follows: TGCGCCAGCAGCTTGGGGCCAGGGTCGCCGAACTATGGCTACACCTTC. This is translated as CASSLGPGSPNYGYTF.